A selection of T cell receptor beta chains follows, all from one sample in a study of T cells in Graves' hyperthyroidism and ophthalmopathy. One entry per CDR3 protein, called by TCRdb with MiXCR from the multiplex PCR reads. In the table there are about 360,000 distinct CDR3 sequences, approximately 13% of which are singletons. Sequenced: blood. The receptors here all came from a woman under 30 with Graves' hyperthyroidism. The CDR3 runs from the conserved cysteine through the conserved F or W. Each record gives: V gene, clone size, D gene, J gene, CDR3 protein, CDR3 DNA. The D gene is left open where the match is weak. The listing skips clone size in some rows; elsewhere it reads once, few, many or a size class.

TRBV9	.	TRBD1	TRBJ2-3	CASSVVGTGFLDTQYF	TGTGCCAGCAGCGTAGTTGGGACAGGGTTTTTAGATACGCAGTATTTT
TRBV19	many	.	TRBJ1-1	CASSMSGRTEAFF	TGTGCCAGTAGTATGTCAGGGCGCACTGAAGCTTTCTTT
TRBV28	many	TRBD2	TRBJ2-1	CASSLSGLAGGNNEQFF	TGTGCCAGCAGTTTAAGCGGCCTAGCGGGGGGTAACAATGAGCAGTTCTTC
TRBV7-2	.	.	TRBJ1-4	CASSFARSSNEKLFF	TGTGCCAGCAGCTTCGCCAGATCTTCGAATGAAAAGCTGTTTTTT
TRBV27	many	.	TRBJ2-1	CASSRYTTYSSYNEQFF	TGTGCCAGCAGTCGGTATACAACTTACAGCTCCTACAATGAGCAGTTCTTC
TRBV20-1	few	.	TRBJ1-1	CSDYGDPKMNTEAFF	TGCAGTGATTATGGAGACCCAAAAATGAACACTGAAGCTTTCTTT
TRBV4-3	many	.	TRBJ2-7	CASSQDSGEQYF	TGCGCCAGCAGCCAAGATTCTGGAGAGCAGTACTTC
TRBV20-1	.	.	TRBJ2-7	CSARASRNSYEQYF	TGCAGTGCTAGGGCTAGCCGAAACTCCTACGAGCAGTACTTC
TRBV5-5	many	.	TRBJ2-5	CASSWGGAQETQYF	TGTGCCAGCAGCTGGGGCGGGGCCCAAGAGACCCAGTACTTC
TRBV5-4	.	TRBD2	TRBJ2-3	CASSPSQREDTDTQYF	TGTGCCAGCAGCCCATCCCAGCGGGAGGACACAGATACGCAGTATTTT